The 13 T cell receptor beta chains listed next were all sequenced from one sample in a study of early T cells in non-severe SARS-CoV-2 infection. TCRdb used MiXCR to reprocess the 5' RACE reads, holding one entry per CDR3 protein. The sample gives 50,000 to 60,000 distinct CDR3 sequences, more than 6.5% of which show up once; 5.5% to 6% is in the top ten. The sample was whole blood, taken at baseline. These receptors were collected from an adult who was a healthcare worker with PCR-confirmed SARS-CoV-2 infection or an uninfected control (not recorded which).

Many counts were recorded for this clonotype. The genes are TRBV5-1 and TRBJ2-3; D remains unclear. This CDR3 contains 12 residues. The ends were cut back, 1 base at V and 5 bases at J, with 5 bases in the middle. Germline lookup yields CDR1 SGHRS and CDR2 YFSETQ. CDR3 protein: CASSLPGDTQYF. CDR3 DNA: TGCGCCAGCAGCTTGCCCGGAGATACGCAGTATTTT.

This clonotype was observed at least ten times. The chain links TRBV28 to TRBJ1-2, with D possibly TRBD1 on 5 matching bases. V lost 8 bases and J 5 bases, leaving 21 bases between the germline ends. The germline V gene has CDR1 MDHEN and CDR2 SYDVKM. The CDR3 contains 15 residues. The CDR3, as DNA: TGTGCCAGCGCCCGACCGGGACTTCTTGGTTATGGCTACACCTTC. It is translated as CASARPGLLGYGYTF.

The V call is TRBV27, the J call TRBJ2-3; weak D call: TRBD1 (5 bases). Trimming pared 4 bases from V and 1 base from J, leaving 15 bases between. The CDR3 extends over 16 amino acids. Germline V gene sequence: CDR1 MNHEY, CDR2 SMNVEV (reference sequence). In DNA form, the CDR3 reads TGTGCCAGCAGTTCGAATACAGGTCTTGGCACAGATACGCAGTATTTT. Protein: CASSSNTGLGTDTQYF.

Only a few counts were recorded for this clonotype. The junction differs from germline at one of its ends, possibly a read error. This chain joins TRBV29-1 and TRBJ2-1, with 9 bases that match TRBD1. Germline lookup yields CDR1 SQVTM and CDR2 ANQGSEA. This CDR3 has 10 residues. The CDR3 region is CSVGDRELFF. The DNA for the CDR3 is TGCAGCGTTGGGGACAGGGAGCTGTTCTTC.

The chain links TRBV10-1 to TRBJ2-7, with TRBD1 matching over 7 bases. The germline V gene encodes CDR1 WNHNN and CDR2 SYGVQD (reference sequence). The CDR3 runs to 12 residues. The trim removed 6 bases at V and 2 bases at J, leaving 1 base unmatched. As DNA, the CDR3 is TGCGCCAGCAGACAGGGGACCTACGAGCAGTACTTC. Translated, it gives CASRQGTYEQYF.

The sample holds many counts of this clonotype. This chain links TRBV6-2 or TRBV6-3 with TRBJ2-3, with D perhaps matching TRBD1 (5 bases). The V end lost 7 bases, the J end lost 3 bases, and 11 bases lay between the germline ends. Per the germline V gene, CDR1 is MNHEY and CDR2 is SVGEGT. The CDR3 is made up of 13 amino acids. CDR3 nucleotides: TGTGCCAGCACCGCGCCAGGGACAGATACGCAGTATTTT. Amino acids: CASTAPGTDTQYF.

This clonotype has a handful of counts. The CDR3 coding sequence is TGCGCCAGCAGAGGGGAGGAGGGCTACACCTTC. It yields the protein CASRGEEGYTF. The rearrangement uses TRBV5-1 and TRBJ1-2; possibly TRBD1 for D (5 bases). V lost 5 bases and J lost 8, with 10 bases in between. Germline CDR1 reads SGHRS; CDR2 reads YFSETQ. The CDR3 spans 11 residues. The entire variable domain, with the rest obtained from reference TRBV5-1 and TRBJ1-2, is as follows: KAGVTQTPRYLIKTRGQQVTLSCSPISGHRSVSWYQQTPGQGLQFLFEYFSETQRNKGNFPGRFSGRQFSNSRSEMNVSTLELGDSALYLCASRGEEGYTFGSGTRLTVV.

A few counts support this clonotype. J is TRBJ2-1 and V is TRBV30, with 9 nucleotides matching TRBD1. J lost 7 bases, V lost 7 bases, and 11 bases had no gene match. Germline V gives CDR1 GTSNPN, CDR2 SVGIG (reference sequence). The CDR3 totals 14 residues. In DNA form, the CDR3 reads TGTGCCTTGGATTCGGACAGGGGAAAAAATGAGCAGTTCTTC. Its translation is CALDSDRGKNEQFF.

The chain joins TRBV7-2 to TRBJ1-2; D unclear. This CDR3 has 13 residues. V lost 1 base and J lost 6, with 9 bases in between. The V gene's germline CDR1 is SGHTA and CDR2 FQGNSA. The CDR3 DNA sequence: TGTGCCAGCAGCTTAGAGCCAGTTCATGGCTACACCTTC. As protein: CASSLEPVHGYTF.

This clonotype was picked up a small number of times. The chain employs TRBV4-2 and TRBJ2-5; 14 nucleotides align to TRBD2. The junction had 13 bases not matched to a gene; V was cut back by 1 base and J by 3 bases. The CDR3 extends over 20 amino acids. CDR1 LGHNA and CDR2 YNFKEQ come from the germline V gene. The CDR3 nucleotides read TGTGCCAGCAGCCAAGTCTTGGAGACTAGCGGGGGGGTTCGTAAAGAGACCCAGTACTTC. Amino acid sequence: CASSQVLETSGGVRKETQYF.

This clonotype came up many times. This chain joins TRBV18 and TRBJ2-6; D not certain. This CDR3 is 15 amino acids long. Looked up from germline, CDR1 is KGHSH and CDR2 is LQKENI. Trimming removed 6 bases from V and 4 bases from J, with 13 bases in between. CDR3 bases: TGTGCCAGCTCGTACGCCAGAGTCGGGGCCAACGTCCTGACTTTC. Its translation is CASSYARVGANVLTF.

In DNA, the CDR3 is TGTGCCAGCAGTGACGAGCGGGGGACCACAGATACGCAGTATTTT. The encoded protein is CASSDERGTTDTQYF. The chain joins TRBV2 to TRBJ2-3; TRBD2 matches at 8 bases. Germline loops: CDR1 SNHLY, CDR2 FYNNEI. This CDR3 has 15 amino acids. The trim removed 3 bases at V and 2 bases at J, leaving 4 bases unmatched.

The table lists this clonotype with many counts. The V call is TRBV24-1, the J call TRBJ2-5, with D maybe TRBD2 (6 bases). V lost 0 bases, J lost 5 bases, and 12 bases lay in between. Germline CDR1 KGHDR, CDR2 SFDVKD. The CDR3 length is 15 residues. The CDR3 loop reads CATSDLTGEVETQYF. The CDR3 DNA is TGTGCCACCAGTGATTTGACGGGAGAGGTGGAGACCCAGTACTTC.